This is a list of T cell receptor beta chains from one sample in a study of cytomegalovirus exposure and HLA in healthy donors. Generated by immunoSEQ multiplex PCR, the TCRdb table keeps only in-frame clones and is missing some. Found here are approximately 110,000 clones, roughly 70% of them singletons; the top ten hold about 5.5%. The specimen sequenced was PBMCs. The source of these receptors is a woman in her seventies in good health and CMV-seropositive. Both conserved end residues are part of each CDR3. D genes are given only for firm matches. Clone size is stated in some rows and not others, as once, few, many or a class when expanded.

TGTGCCAGCTCGGCAGGGGGCGCGGGGGATGAAAAACTGTTTTTT,CASSAGGAGDEKLFF,TRBJ1-4,NA,TRBV18,TRBD1
TGTGCCAGCAGCTTAAGCGAGACCCAGTACTTC,CASSLSETQYF,TRBJ2-5,once,TRBV7-9,NA
TGTGCCTGGAATCTGGCAGCGGGGTTTAATGAAAAACTGTTTTTT,CAWNLAAGFNEKLFF,TRBJ1-4,NA,TRBV30,NA
TGTGCCAGCAGCGACGGGGGAGGGATTGAAAAACTGTTTTTT,CASSDGGGIEKLFF,TRBJ1-4,NA,TRBV6-6,NA
TGTGCTAGCAGCTTAGACGACTCCGCAGCGGAGCAGTTCTTC,CASSLDDSAAEQFF,TRBJ2-1,few,TRBV7-7,NA
TGTGCCAGCAGCCAACTCTGGGGGGATGAAAAACTGTTTTTT,CASSQLWGDEKLFF,TRBJ1-4,few,TRBV7-6,NA
TGTGCCAGCAGTGAATGGCAGAACAATCAGCCCCAGCATTTT,CASSEWQNNQPQHF,TRBJ1-5,NA,TRBV25-1,NA
TGTGCCTGGATTCCGGGACAGGGGGCCTTGATGAACACTGAAGCTTTCTTT,CAWIPGQGALMNTEAFF,TRBJ1-1,NA,TRBV30,TRBD1
TGTGCCAGTAGCGAACAGGGGGGGACTAATGAAAAACTGTTTTTT,CASSEQGGTNEKLFF,TRBJ1-4,NA,TRBV19,TRBD1
TGTGCCACCAAATCGACAGGGATGAATCAGCCCCAGCATTTT,CATKSTGMNQPQHF,TRBJ1-5,NA,TRBV6-5,TRBD1
TGTGTCGCCCGTAGGAACACTGAAGCTTTCTTT,CVARRNTEAFF,TRBJ1-1,NA,TRBV6-1,NA
TGTGCCAGCAGTCTGGACAGGGGGCACGAGGCTTTCTTT,CASSLDRGHEAFF,TRBJ1-1,NA,TRBV6-5,TRBD1
TGTGCCAGCAGTTACGGGGGACAGGGCGGGCACACTGAAGCTTTCTTT,CASSYGGQGGHTEAFF,TRBJ1-1,few,TRBV6-5,TRBD1
TGTGCCAGCAGGGGACAGTCAACTAATGAAAAACTGTTTTTT,CASRGQSTNEKLFF,TRBJ1-4,NA,TRBV2,TRBD1
TGTGCCAGCAGTTACTCCAGCAGGGGGAACTATGGCTACACCTTC,CASSYSSRGNYGYTF,TRBJ1-2,once,TRBV6-5,TRBD1
TGTGCCAGCAGTTACTCGGGGCAGCGCACTGAAGCTTTCTTT,CASSYSGQRTEAFF,TRBJ1-1,NA,TRBV6-5,NA
TGCGCCACCCGTAGTGGAGCAACTAATGAAAAACTGTTTTTT,CATRSGATNEKLFF,TRBJ1-4,NA,TRBV5-1,NA
TGTGCCAGTAGTCTGGACAGGGGGCAGAATGAAAAACTGTTTTTT,CASSLDRGQNEKLFF,TRBJ1-4,NA,TRBV19,TRBD1
TGTGCCAGCAGCTCGAGCCCCGGACTAGCGGGGAGGACCGGGGAGCTGTTTTTT,CASSSSPGLAGRTGELFF,TRBJ2-2,NA,TRBV7-2,TRBD2
TGTGCCAGCAGCCAAGTGGGGGGACCCCCCTACAATGAGCAGTTCTTC,CASSQVGGPPYNEQFF,TRBJ2-1,NA,TRBV14,NA
TGTGCCAGCAGCCGAGGACAGGCCTCTGGGGACGAGCAGTACTTC,CASSRGQASGDEQYF,TRBJ2-7,once,TRBV5-4,TRBD1
TGCGCCAGCAGCTTGGCGGACAGGGGGAACACTGAAGCTTTCTTT,CASSLADRGNTEAFF,TRBJ1-1,NA,TRBV5-1,TRBD1
TGTGCCATCAGTGGGACAGGGACTGAAGCTTTCTTT,CAISGTGTEAFF,TRBJ1-1,NA,TRBV10-3,TRBD1
TGTGCCAGCAGGGCTAGCGGGGGCACCGGGGAGCTGTTTTTT,CASRASGGTGELFF,TRBJ2-2,NA,TRBV6-5,TRBD2
TGTGCCAGCAGCGAGGGACTAGCGGGGGGGCTGTACGAGCAGTACTTC,CASSEGLAGGLYEQYF,TRBJ2-7,few,TRBV9,TRBD2
TGCGCCAGCAGCCACCCTAAGGGGTCCAACTCTGGGGCCAACGTCCTGACTTTC,CASSHPKGSNSGANVLTF,TRBJ2-6,NA,TRBV5-1,NA
TGTGCCAGCAGCTTAGCGGCGGGGGGGCTTGGCACCGGGGAGCTGTTTTTT,CASSLAAGGLGTGELFF,TRBJ2-2,NA,TRBV7-6,TRBD2
TGCGCCAGCGCGTCCGGCGGGGGAGATACGCAGTATTTT,CASASGGGDTQYF,TRBJ2-3,NA,TRBV5-1,TRBD2
TGCGCCAGCAGCCAATACGTAGCGGGGGTAATCTACGAGCAGTACTTC,CASSQYVAGVIYEQYF,TRBJ2-7,NA,TRBV4-1,TRBD2
TGTGCCAGCAGCCTGCAGGGTACTACTGAAGCTTTCTTT,CASSLQGTTEAFF,TRBJ1-1,NA,TRBV7-2,NA
TGTGCCAGCGGAGGACAGATCTCCTACGAGCAGTACTTC,CASGGQISYEQYF,TRBJ2-7,few,TRBV6-1,NA
TGTGCCAGCAGTCAAACTAGCGGGGCATACAATGAGCAGTTCTTC,CASSQTSGAYNEQFF,TRBJ2-1,NA,TRBV6-5,TRBD2
TGTGCCAGCAGCTTACTAAGAAACGACGAGCAGTACTTC,CASSLLRNDEQYF,TRBJ2-7,NA,TRBV7-9,NA
TGTGCCAGCAGCGAGTCAGGGTCTTCACCCCTCCACTTT,CASSESGSSPLHF,TRBJ1-6,NA,TRBV9,NA
TGCGCCAGCAGCCAAGATGGGGCGAGCGGGGGGCAAGAGACCCAGTACTTC,CASSQDGASGGQETQYF,TRBJ2-5,NA,TRBV4-1,TRBD2
TGTGCCAGTAGTAAACATGGTGAGACCCAGTACTTC,CASSKHGETQYF,TRBJ2-5,NA,TRBV19,NA
TGTGCCAGCAGCGGCGGCGCACGCAATACGCAGTATTTT,CASSGGARNTQYF,TRBJ2-3,few,TRBV7-2,NA
TGTGCCAGCAGCTTTCAGGGGGCCGGCACAGATACGCAGTATTTT,CASSFQGAGTDTQYF,TRBJ2-3,NA,TRBV11-3,TRBD1
TGTGCCAGCAGCTTAGTCAGGGGGGATTCCTACGAGCAGTACTTC,CASSLVRGDSYEQYF,TRBJ2-7,NA,TRBV7-2,NA
TGTGCCAGCAGTGAAGTGGTAATCTTACCGGGACAGGAGCTAAATGGCTACACCTTC,CASSEVVILPGQELNGYTF,TRBJ1-2,NA,TRBV2,TRBD1
TGTGCCAGCAGTGAGGGACAGGGGGCGCGTTACTATGGCTACACCTTC,CASSEGQGARYYGYTF,TRBJ1-2,once,TRBV6-1,TRBD1
TGCGCCAGCAGCTTACAGGGATATGAGACAGATACGCAGTATTTT,CASSLQGYETDTQYF,TRBJ2-3,NA,TRBV5-1,NA
TGTGCCAGCAGCTCACTGGAGGAGACCCAGTACTTC,CASSSLEETQYF,TRBJ2-5,NA,TRBV7-9,NA
TGTGCCTGGAGGCACGCGACGGGAATAGGTTATGGCTACACCTTC,CAWRHATGIGYGYTF,TRBJ1-2,NA,TRBV30,NA
TGCGCCAGCAGCTCTCAGGGGGCTGGGGCCAACGTCCTGACTTTC,CASSSQGAGANVLTF,TRBJ2-6,NA,TRBV5-1,TRBD1